This TCR beta chain is from a study of blood T cell repertoires in COVID-19. Clones were read by immunoSEQ multiplex PCR, and TCRdb kept only the in-frame ones, dropping some. The repertoire holds about 370,000 clones, with approximately 93% as singletons. This CDR3 is 16 amino acids long. V was pared by 5 bases and J by 4 bases, with 9 bases of the junction left unmatched. The V gene's germline CDR1 is LNHDA and CDR2 SQIVND (reference sequence). The chain joins TRBV19 to TRBJ2-7, with 12 bases that match TRBD1. The sequenced sample consisted of PBMCs or T cells enriched from blood (not recorded which). This TCR was sampled from a woman aged 40 to 49 who had been exposed to COVID-19. The DNA of the CDR3 is TGTGCCAGTAGTCGTCTTCCGGGACAGGGGGCTTACGAGCAGTACTTC. Its translation: CASSRLPGQGAYEQYF.